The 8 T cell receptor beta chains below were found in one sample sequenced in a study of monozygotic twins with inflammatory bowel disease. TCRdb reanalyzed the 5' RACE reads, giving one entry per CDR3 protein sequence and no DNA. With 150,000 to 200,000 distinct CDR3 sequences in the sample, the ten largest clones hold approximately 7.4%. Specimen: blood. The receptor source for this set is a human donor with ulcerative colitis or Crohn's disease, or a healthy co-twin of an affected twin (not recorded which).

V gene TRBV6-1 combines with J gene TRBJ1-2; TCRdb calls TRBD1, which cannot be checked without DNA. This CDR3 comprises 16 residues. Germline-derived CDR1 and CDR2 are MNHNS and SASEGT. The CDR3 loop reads CASSQKKTGAPYGYTF.

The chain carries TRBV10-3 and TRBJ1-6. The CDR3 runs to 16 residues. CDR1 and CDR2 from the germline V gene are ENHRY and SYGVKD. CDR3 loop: CAIRGSTGSYNSPLHF.

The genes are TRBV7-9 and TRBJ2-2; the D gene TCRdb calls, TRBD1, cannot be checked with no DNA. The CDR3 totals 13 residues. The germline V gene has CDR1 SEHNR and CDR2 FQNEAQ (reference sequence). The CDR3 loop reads CASSTQGTGELFF.

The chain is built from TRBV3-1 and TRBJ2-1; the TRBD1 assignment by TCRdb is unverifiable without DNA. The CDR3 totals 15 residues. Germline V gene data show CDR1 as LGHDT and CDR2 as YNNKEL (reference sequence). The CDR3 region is CASSQVGQGYNEQFF.

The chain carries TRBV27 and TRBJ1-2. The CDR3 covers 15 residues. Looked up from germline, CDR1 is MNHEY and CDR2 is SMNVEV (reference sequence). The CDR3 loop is CASSLFSREFYGYTF.

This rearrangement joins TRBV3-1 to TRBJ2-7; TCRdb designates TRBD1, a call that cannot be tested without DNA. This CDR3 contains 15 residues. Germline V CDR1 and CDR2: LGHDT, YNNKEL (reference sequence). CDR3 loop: CASSQAETGGYEQYF.

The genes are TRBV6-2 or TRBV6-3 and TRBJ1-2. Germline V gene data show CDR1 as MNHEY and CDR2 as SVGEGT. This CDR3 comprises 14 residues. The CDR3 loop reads CASSYSASNYGYTF.

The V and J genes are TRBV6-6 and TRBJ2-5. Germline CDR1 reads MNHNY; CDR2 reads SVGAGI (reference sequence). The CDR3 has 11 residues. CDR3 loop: CASSAQETQYF.